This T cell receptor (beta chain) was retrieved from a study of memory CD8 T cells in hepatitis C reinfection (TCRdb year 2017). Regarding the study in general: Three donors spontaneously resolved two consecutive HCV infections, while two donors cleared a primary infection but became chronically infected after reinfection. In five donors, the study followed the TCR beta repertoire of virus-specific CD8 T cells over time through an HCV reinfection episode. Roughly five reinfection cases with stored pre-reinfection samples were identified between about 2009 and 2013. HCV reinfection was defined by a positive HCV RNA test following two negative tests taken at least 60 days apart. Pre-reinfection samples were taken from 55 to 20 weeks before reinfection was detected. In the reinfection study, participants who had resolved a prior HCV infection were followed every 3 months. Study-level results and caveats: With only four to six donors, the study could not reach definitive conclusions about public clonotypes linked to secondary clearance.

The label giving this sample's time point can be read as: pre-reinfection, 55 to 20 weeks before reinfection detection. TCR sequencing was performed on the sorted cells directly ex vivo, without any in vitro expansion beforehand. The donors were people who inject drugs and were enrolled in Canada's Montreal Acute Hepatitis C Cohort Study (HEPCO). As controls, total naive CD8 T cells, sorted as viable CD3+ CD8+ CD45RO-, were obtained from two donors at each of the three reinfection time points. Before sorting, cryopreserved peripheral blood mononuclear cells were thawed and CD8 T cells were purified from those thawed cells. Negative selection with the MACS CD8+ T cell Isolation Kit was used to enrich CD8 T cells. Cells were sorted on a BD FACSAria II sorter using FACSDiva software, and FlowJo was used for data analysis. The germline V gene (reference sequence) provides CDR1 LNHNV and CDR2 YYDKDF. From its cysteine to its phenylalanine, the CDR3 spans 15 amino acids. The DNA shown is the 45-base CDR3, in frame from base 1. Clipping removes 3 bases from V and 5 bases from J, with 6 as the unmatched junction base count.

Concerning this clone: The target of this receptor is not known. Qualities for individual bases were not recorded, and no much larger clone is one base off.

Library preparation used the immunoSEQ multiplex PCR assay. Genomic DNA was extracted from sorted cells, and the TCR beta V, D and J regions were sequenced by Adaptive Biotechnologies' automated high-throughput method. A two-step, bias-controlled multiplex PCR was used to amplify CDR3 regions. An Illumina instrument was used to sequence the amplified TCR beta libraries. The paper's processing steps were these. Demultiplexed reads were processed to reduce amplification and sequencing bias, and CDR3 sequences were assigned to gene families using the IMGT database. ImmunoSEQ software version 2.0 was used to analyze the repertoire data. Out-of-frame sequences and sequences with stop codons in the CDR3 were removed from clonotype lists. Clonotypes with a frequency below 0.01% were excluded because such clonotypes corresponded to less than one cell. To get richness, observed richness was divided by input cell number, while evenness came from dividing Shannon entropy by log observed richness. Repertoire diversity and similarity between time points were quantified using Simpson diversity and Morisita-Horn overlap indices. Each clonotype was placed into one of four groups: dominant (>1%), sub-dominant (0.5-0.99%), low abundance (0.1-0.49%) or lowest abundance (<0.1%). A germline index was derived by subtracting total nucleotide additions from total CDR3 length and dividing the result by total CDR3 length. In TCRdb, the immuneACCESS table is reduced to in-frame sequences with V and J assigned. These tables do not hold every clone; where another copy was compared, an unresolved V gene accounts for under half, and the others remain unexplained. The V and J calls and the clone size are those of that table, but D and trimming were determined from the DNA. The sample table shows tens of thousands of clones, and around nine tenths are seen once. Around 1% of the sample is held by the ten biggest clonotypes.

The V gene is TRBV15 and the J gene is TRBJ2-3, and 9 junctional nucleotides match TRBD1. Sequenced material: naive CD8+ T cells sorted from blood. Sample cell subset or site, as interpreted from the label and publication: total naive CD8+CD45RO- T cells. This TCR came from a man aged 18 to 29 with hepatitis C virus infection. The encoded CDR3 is CATSRATGGIDTQYF. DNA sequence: TGTGCCACCAGCAGGGCGACAGGGGGAATAGATACGCAGTATTTT.